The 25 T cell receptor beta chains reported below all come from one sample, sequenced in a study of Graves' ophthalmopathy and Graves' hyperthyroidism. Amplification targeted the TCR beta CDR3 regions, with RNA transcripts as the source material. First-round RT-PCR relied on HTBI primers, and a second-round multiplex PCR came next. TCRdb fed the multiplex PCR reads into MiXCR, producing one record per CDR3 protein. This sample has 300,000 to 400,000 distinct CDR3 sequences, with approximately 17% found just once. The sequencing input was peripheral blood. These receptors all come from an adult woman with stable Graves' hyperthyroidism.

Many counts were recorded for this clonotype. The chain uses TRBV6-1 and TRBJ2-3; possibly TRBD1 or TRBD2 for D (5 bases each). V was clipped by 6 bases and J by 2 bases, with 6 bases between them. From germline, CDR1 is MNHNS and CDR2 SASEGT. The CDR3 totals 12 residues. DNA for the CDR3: TGTGCCAGCAGGGGGGACACAGATACGCAGTATTTT. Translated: CASRGDTDTQYF.

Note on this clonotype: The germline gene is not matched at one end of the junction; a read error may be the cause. This CDR3 reads CASSLEDRLDIKYF. In nucleotides, the CDR3 is TGCGCCAGCAGCTTGGAGGACCGTCTGGACATTAAGTACTTC. The V gene is TRBV5-1, the J gene TRBJ2-4, with D possibly matching TRBD1 (5 bases). Germline V gene sequence: CDR1 SGHRS, CDR2 YFSETQ. The CDR3 covers 14 residues.

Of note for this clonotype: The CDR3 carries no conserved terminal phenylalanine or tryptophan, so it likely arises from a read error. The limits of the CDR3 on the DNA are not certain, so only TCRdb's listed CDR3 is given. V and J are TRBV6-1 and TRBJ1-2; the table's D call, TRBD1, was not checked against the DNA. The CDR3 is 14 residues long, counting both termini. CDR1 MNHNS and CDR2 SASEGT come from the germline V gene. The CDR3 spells CASIPGQGRAGYTL.

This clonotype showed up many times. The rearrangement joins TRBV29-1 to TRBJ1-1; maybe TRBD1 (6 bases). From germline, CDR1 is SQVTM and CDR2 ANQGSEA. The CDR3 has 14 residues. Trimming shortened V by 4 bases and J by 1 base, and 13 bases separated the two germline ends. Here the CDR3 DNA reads TGCAGCGTTGGATTGGGACATTGGAACACTGAAGCTTTCTTT. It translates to CSVGLGHWNTEAFF.

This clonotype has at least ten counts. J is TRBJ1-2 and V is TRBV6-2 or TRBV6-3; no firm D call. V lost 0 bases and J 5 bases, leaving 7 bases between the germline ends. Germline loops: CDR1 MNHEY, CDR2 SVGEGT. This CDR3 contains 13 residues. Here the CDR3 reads CASSYSFGYGYTF. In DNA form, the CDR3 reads TGTGCCAGCAGTTACTCGTTCGGTTATGGCTACACCTTC.

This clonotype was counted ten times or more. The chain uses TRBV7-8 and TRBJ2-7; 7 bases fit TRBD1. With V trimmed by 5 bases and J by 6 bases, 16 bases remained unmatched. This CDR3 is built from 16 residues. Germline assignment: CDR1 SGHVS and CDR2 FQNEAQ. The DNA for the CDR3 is TGTGCCAGCAGCATATCTACCGACAGGGCCATGATCGAGCAGTACTTC. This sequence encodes CASSISTDRAMIEQYF. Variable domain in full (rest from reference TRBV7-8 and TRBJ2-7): GAGVSQSPRYKVAKRGQDVALRCDPISGHVSLFWYQQALGQGPEFLTYFQNEAQLDKSGLPSDRFFAERPEGSVSTLKIQRTQQEDSAVYLCASSISTDRAMIEQYFGPGTRLTVT.

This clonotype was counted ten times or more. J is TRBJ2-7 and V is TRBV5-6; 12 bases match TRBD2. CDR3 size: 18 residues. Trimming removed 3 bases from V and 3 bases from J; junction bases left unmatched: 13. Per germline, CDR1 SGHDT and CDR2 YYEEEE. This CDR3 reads CASSSVGRLAGVRYEQYF. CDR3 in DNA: TGTGCCAGCAGCTCCGTGGGGCGACTAGCGGGAGTGCGCTACGAGCAGTACTTC.

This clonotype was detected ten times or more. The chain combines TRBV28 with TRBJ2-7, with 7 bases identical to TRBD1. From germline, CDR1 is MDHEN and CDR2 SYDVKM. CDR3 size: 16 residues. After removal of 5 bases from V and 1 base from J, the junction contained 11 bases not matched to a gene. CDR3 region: CASSPVRVQGSYEQYF. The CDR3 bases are TGTGCCAGCAGTCCCGTCCGGGTACAGGGGTCCTACGAGCAGTACTTC.

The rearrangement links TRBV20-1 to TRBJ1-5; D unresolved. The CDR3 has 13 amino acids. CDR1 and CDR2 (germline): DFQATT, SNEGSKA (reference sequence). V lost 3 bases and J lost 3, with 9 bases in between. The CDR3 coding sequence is TGCAGTGCTAGCATGGGCGCCAATCAGCCCCAGCATTTT. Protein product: CSASMGANQPQHF.

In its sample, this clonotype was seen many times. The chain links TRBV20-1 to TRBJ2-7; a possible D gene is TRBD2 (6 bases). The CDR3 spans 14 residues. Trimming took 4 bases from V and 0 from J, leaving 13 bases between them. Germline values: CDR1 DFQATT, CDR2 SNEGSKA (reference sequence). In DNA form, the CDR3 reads TGCAGTGCTACCAGCGGGTCGAGCTCCTACGAGCAGTACTTC. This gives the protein CSATSGSSSYEQYF.

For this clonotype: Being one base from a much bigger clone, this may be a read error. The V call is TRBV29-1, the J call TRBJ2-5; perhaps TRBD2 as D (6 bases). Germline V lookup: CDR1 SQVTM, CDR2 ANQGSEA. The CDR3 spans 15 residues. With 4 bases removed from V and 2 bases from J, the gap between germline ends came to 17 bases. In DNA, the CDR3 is TGCAGCGTTGTAGGTACGGGGGATATGCAAGAGACCCAGTACTTC. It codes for CSVVGTGDMQETQYF.

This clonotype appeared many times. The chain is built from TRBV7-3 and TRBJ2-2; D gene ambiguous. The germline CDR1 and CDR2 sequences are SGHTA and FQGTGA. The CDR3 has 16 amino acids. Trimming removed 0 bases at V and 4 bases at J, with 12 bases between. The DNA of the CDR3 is TGTGCCAGCAGCTTAACGGGGAAACCAACCACCGGGGAGCTGTTTTTT. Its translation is CASSLTGKPTTGELFF.

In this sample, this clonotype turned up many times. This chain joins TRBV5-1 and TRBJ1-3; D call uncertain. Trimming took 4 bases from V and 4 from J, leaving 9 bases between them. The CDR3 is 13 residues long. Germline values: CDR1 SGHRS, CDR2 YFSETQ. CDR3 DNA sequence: TGCGCCAGCAGCCCCCTAGACGGAAACACCATATATTTT. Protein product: CASSPLDGNTIYF.

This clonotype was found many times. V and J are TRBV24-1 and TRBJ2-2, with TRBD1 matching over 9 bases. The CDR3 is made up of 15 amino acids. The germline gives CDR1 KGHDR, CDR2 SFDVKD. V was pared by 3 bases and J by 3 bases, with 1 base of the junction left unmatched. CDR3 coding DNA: TGTGCCACCAGTGATCGGACAGGGGACACCGGGGAGCTGTTTTTT. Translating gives CATSDRTGDTGELFF.

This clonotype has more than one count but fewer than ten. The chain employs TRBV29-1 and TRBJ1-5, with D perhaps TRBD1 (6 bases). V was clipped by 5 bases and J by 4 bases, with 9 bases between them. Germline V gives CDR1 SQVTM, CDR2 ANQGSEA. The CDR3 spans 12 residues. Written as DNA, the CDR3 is TGCAGCGTTATAACAGGGAATCAGCCCCAGCATTTT. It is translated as CSVITGNQPQHF.

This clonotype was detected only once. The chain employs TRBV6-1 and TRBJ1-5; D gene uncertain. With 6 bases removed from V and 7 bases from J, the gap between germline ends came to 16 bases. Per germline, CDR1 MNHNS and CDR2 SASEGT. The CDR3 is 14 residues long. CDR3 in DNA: TGTGCCAGCAGCCCCGCCGGAACCGCGCAGCCCCAGCATTTT. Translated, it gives CASSPAGTAQPQHF.

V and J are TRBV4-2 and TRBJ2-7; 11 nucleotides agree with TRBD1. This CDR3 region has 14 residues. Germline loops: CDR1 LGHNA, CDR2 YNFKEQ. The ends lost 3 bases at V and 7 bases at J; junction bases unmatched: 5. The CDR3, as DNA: TGTGCCAGCAGCCAGGGACAGGGGGTTCGGGAGCAGTACTTC. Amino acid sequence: CASSQGQGVREQYF.

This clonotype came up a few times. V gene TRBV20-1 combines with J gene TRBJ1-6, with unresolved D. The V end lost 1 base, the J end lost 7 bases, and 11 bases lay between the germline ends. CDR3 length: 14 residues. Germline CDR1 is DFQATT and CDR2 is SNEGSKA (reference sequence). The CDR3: CSARVGGKNSPLHF. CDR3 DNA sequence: TGCAGTGCTAGAGTGGGAGGGAAGAATTCACCCCTCCACTTT.

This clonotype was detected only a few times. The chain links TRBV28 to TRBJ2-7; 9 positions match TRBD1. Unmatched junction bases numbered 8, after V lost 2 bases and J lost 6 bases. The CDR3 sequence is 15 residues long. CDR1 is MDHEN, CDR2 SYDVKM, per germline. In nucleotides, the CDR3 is TGTGCCAGCAGTTTAAGGGGACAGGGTAGCGTCGAGCAGTACTTC. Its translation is CASSLRGQGSVEQYF.

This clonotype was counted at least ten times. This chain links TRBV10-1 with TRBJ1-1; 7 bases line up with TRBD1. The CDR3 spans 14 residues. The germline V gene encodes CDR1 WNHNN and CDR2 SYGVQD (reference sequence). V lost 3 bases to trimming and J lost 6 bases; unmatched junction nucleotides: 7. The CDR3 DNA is TGCGCCAGCAGTGACCCCGACAGGGAGGCTGAAGCTTTCTTT. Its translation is CASSDPDREAEAFF.

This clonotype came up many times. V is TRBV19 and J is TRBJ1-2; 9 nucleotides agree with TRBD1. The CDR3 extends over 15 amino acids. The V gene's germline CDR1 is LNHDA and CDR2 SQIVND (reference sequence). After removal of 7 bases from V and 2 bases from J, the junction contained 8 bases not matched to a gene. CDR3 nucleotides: TGTGCCAGTATATGGAGGGACAGGGACAACTATGGCTACACCTTC. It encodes CASIWRDRDNYGYTF.

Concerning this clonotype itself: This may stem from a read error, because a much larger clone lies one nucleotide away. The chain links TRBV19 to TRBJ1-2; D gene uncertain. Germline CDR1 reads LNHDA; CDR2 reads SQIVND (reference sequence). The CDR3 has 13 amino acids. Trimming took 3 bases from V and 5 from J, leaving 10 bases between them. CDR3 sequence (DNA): TGTGCCAGTAGTATGGACGCGAGGTATGGCTACACCTTC. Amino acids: CASSMDARYGYTF.

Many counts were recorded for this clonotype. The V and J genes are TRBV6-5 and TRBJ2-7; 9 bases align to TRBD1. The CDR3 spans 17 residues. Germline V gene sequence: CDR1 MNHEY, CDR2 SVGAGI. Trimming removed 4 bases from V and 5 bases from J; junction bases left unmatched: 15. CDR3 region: CASSSYSPGQGLDEQYF. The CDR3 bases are TGTGCCAGCAGTTCATACAGCCCGGGACAGGGACTCGACGAGCAGTACTTC.

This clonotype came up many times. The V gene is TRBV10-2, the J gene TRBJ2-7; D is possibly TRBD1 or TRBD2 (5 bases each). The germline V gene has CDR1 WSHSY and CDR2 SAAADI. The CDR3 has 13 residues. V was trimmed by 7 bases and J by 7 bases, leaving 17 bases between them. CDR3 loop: CASNGAQGGEQYF. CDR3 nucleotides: TGCGCCAGCAACGGGGCGCAGGGTGGAGAGCAGTACTTC.

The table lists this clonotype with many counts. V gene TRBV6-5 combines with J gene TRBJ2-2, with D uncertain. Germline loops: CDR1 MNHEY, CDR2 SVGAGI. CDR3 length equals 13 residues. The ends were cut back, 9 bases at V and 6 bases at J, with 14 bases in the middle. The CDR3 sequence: CASASDLAGELFF. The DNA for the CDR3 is TGTGCCAGTGCCTCGGACCTCGCCGGGGAGCTGTTTTTT.